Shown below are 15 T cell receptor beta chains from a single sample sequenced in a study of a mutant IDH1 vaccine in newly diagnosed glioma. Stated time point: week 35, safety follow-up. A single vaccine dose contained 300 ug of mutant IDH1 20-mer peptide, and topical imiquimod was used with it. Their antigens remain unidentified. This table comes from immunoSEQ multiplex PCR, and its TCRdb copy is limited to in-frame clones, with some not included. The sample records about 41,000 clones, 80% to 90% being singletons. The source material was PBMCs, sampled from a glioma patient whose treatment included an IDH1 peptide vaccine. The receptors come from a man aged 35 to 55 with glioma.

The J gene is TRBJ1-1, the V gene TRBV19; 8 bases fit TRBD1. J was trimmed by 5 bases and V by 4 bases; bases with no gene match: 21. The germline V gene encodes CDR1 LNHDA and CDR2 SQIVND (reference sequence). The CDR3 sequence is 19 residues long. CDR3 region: CASSTGRAGGLWVTTEAFF. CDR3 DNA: TGTGCCAGTAGTACTGGCCGAGCAGGGGGCCTTTGGGTTACTACTGAAGCTTTCTTT. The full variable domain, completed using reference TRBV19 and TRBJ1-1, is DGGITQSPKYLFRKEGQNVTLSCEQNLNHDAMYWYRQDPGQGLRLIYYSQIVNDFQKGDIAEGYSVSREKKESFPLTVTSAQKNPTAFYLCASSTGRAGGLWVTTEAFFGQGTRLTVV.

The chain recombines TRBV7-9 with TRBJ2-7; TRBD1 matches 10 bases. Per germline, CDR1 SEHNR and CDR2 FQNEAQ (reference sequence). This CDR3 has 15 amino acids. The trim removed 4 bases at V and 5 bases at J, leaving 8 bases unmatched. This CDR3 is CASSSGQGFTHEQYF. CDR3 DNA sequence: TGTGCCAGCAGCTCGGGACAGGGGTTCACCCACGAGCAGTACTTC.

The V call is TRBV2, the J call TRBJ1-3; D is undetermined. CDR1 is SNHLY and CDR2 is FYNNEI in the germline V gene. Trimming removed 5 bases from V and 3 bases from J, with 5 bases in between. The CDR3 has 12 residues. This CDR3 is CASSQFGNTIYF. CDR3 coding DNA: TGTGCCAGCAGTCAATTTGGAAACACCATATATTTT.

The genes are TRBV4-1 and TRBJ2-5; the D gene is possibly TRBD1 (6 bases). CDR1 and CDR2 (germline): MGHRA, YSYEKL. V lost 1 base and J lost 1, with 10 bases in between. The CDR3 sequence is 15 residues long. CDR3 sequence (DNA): TGCGCCAGCAGCCAAGTGGGGGCCCGCCAAGAGACCCAGTACTTC. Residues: CASSQVGARQETQYF.

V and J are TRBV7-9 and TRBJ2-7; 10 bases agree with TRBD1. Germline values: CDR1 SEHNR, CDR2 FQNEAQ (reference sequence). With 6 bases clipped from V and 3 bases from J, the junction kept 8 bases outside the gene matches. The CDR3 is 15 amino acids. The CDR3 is CASSPRTGGNYEQYF. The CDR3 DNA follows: TGTGCCAGCAGTCCTAGGACAGGGGGGAACTACGAGCAGTACTTC.

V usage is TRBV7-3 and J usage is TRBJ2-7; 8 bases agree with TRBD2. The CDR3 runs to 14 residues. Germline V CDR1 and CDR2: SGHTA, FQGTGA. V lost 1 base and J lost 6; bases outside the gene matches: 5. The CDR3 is CASSLIGSGSEQYF. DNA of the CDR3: TGTGCCAGCAGCTTAATTGGGAGCGGGAGCGAGCAGTACTTC. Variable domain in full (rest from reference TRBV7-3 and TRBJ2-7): GAGVSQTPSNKVTEKGKYVELRCDPISGHTALYWYRQSLGQGPEFLIYFQGTGAADDSGLPNDRFFAVRPEGSVSTLKIQRTERGDSAVYLCASSLIGSGSEQYFGPGTRLTVT.

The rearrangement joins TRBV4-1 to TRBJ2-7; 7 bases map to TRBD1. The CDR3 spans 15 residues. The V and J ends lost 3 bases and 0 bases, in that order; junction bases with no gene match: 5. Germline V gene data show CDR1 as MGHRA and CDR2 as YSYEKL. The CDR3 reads CASSHGTVSSYEQYV. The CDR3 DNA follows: TGCGCCAGCAGCCACGGGACAGTGAGCTCCTACGAGCAGTACGTC.

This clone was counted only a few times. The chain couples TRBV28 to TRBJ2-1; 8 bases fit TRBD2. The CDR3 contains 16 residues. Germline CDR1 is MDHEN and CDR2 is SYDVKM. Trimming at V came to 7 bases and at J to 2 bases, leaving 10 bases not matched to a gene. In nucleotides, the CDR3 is TGTGCCAGCAACTCCGGGGGGGGAGGCCCCTACAATGAGCAGTTCTTC. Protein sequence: CASNSGGGGPYNEQFF.

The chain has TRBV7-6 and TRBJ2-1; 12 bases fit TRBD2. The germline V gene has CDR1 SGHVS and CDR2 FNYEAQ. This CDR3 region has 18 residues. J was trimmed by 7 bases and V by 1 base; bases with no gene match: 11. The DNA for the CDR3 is TGTGCCAGCAGCTTAGGGGATGTACTAGCGGGGGGCAGGAATGAGCAGTTCTTC. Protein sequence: CASSLGDVLAGGRNEQFF.

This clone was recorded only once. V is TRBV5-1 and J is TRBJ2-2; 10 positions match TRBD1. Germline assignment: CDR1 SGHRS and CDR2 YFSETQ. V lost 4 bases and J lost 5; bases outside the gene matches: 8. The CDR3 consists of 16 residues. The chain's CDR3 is CASSGGTGVRTGELFF. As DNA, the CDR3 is TGCGCCAGCAGCGGCGGGACAGGGGTTAGGACCGGGGAGCTGTTTTTT.

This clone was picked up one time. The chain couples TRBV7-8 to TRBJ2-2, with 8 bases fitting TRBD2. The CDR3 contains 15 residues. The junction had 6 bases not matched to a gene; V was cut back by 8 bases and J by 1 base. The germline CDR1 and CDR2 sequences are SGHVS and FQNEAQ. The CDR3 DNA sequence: TGTGCCAGCGGATTTCTAGCGGGGAACACCGGGGAGCTGTTTTTT. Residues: CASGFLAGNTGELFF.

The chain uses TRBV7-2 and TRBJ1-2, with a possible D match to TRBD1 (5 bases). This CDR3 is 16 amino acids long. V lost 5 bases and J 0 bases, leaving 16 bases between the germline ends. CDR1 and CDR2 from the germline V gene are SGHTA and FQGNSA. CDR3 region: CASSDRTGVANYGYTF. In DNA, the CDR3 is TGTGCCAGCAGCGACCGCACAGGAGTAGCTAACTATGGCTACACCTTC.

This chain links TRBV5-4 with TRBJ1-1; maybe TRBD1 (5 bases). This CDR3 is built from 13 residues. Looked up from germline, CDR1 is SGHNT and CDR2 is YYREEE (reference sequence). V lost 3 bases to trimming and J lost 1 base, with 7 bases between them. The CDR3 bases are TGTGCCAGCAGCTCTAGGGGGAACACTGAAGCTTTCTTT. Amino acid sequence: CASSSRGNTEAFF.

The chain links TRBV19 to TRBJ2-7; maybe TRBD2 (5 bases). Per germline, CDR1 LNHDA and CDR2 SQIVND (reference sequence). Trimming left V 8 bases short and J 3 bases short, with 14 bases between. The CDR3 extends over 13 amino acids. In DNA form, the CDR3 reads TGTGCCAGTTCCTCCGGGATCCTCTACGAGCAGTACTTC. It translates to CASSSGILYEQYF.

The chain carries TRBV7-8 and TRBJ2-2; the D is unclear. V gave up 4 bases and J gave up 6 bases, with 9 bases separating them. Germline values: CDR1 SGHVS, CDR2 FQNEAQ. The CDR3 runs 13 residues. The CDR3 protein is CASSYLTPGELFF. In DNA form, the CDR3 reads TGTGCCAGCAGCTACCTAACTCCCGGGGAGCTGTTTTTT.